Described below is a single T cell receptor beta chain sequence and its context. The antigen is unknown. Separate cDNA molecules received unique molecular identifiers, which the library attached to them. As originally analysed: Counting gave a median of around 89,000 TCRs per sample, with values ranging from about 23,224 to 700,000. One entry per CDR3 protein, called by TCRdb with MiXCR from the RACE reads. TCRdb assigned the V and J calls; the authors' analysis was not used. The sample records around 200,000 distinct CDR3 sequences, more than 20% being singletons. The data were taken from a study of human T cells and chemical hapten exposure. Germline-derived CDR1 and CDR2 are SGHTA and FQGNSA. With 1 base clipped from V and 2 bases from J, the junction kept 5 bases outside the gene matches. This CDR3 has 15 residues. Noted time point: patch test 3, about 24 weeks after DPC sensitization. Stated treatment: therapeutic diphenylcyclopropenone sensitization with weekly scalp DPC.

Findings and caveats of the study: Expanded TCRs formed significantly more large CDR3 similarity clusters than controls.

Sequences were derived from whole blood, sampled in connection with sensitization to the hapten diphenylcyclopropenone (DPC). This clonotype originated in a woman between 40 and 50 years old with alopecia areata. Some clones in this sample may be carry-over from other donors' samples. The gene calls are TRBV7-2 and TRBJ2-7; 7 bases match TRBD1. The CDR3 spells CASSLVSQGTYEQYF. CDR3 bases: TGTGCCAGCAGCTTAGTGTCACAGGGGACCTACGAGCAGTACTTC.